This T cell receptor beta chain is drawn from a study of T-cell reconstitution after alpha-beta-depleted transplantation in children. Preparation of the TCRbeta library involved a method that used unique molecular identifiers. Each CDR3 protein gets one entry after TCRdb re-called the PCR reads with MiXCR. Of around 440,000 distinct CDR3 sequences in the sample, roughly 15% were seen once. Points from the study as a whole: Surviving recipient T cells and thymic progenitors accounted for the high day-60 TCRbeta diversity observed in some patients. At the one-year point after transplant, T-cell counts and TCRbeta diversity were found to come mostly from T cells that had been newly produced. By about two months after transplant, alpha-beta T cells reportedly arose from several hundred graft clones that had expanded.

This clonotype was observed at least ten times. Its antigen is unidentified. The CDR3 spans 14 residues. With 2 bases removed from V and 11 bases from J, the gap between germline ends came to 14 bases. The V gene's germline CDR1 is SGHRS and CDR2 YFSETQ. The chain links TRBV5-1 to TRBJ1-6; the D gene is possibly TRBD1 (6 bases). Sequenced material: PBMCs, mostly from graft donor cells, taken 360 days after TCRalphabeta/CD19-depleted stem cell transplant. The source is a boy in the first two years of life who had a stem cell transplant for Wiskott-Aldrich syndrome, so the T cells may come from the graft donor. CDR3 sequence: CASSFEGGDTPLHF. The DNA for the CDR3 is TGCGCCAGCAGCTTTGAAGGGGGAGATACACCCCTCCACTTT.